A selection of T cell receptor beta chains follows, all from one sample in a study of T cell responses to AZD1222 COVID-19 vaccine. Method: immunoSEQ multiplex PCR; TCRdb's copy keeps in-frame clones and lacks some. The table has 200,000 to 300,000 clones, 85% to 95% seen once. This specimen consisted of peripheral blood, obtained on day 0 of AZD1222 vaccination. The receptor set was obtained from an adult in good health. The CDR3 runs from the conserved cysteine through the conserved F or W. A D gene is named only where the DNA matches it firmly. Clone size is shown for a subset of rows, as once, few, many or a class of expanded clone.

D gene	clone size	J gene	V gene	CDR3 protein	CDR3 DNA
.	.	TRBJ2-3	TRBV13	CASSLGPRTTQYF	TGTGCCAGCAGCTTAGGTCCCAGGACTACGCAGTATTTT
.	.	TRBJ2-7	TRBV12-3/TRBV12-4	CASSALESEQYF	TGTGCCAGCAGTGCCCTCGAGTCCGAGCAGTACTTC
TRBD1	once	TRBJ1-5	TRBV28	CASNGQGNYSNQPQHF	TGTGCCAGCAACGGACAGGGGAATTATAGCAATCAGCCCCAGCATTTT
.	.	TRBJ2-7	TRBV21-1	CASSKGVGPLEQYF	TGTGCCAGCAGCAAAGGGGTAGGCCCTCTGGAGCAGTACTTC
TRBD2	.	TRBJ2-1	TRBV6-5	CASSSLAGGPGNEQFF	TGTGCCAGCAGTTCCCTAGCGGGAGGGCCAGGAAATGAGCAGTTCTTC
TRBD2	.	TRBJ2-7	TRBV11-2	CASSSYSGRRYEQYF	TGTGCCAGCAGCTCCTATAGCGGGAGGCGCTACGAGCAGTACTTC
.	.	TRBJ1-1	TRBV5-4	CASSLQAPGNTEAFF	TGTGCCAGCAGCTTGCAGGCCCCCGGGAACACTGAAGCTTTCTTT
.	.	TRBJ2-1	TRBV7-8	CASSHQNPWRALLFF	TGTGCCAGCAGCCACCAGAACCCCTGGCGGGCACTTTTGTTCTTC
.	.	TRBJ1-1	TRBV6-2/TRBV6-3	CASSLTDVNTEAFF	TGTGCCAGCAGTTTAACCGATGTGAACACTGAAGCTTTCTTT
.	.	TRBJ1-1	TRBV5-1	CASSFLSGSEAFF	TGCGCCAGCAGCTTCCTCTCGGGATCTGAAGCTTTCTTT
TRBD1	.	TRBJ2-7	TRBV7-8	CASIGQGLYEQYF	TGTGCCAGCATAGGACAGGGGTTATACGAGCAGTACTTC
.	.	TRBJ2-7	TRBV3-1/TRBV3-2	CASSQRTAIYEQYF	TGTGCCAGCAGCCAGAGGACGGCCATCTACGAGCAGTACTTC
.	once	TRBJ2-2	TRBV12-3/TRBV12-4	CASRGNRAGELFF	TGTGCCAGCAGGGGAAACAGGGCTGGGGAGCTGTTTTTT
TRBD2	.	TRBJ2-3	TRBV24-1	CATSDPGTSGSADTQYF	TGTGCCACCAGTGATCCCGGGACTAGCGGGAGTGCAGATACGCAGTATTTT
TRBD1	.	TRBJ1-6	TRBV10-2	CASRQGAQNSPLHF	TGCGCCAGCCGACAGGGGGCGCAGAATTCACCCCTCCACTTT
TRBD1	.	TRBJ1-2	TRBV3-1/TRBV3-2	CASSETTGVNYGYTF	TGTGCCAGCAGCGAGACTACAGGGGTTAACTATGGCTACACCTTC
.	.	TRBJ1-2	TRBV4-1	CASSQEGYYGYTF	TGCGCCAGCAGCCAAGAAGGGTACTATGGCTACACCTTC
TRBD2	.	TRBJ2-7	TRBV3-1/TRBV3-2	CASSQSAGGGGKVHEQYF	TGTGCCAGCAGCCAAAGCGCGGGAGGCGGGGGGAAAGTCCACGAGCAGTACTTC
.	.	TRBJ1-2	TRBV29-1	CSDRQSGYTF	TGCAGCGACCGACAGAGCGGCTACACCTTC
.	.	TRBJ2-7	TRBV11-1	CASSLMGRGFYEQYF	TGTGCCAGCAGCTTAATGGGCAGGGGATTCTACGAGCAGTACTTC
TRBD2	once	TRBJ2-7	TRBV5-1	CASSIAGGPYEQYF	TGCGCCAGCTCGATAGCGGGGGGGCCTTACGAGCAGTACTTC
TRBD1	.	TRBJ1-5	TRBV5-3	CARSPGQGSNQPQHF	TGTGCCAGAAGCCCGGGACAGGGGAGCAATCAGCCCCAGCATTTT
.	.	TRBJ1-3	TRBV5-6	CASSLDSTGNTIYF	TGTGCCAGCAGCTTGGACAGTACCGGAAACACCATATATTTT
TRBD1	.	TRBJ1-2	TRBV7-9	CASSHQAGGDGYTF	TGTGCCAGCAGCCATCAGGCAGGGGGTGATGGCTACACCTTC
.	.	TRBJ1-4	TRBV2	CASSAVTVNEKLFF	TGTGCCAGCAGTGCGGTGACAGTTAATGAAAAACTGTTTTTT
.	once	TRBJ2-7	TRBV15	CATSTRSYEQYF	TGTGCCACCAGCACCCGATCCTACGAGCAGTACTTC
.	.	TRBJ1-1	TRBV15	CATSRERNTEAFF	TGTGCCACCAGCAGAGAACGGAACACTGAAGCTTTCTTT
.	.	TRBJ1-5	TRBV19	CASSRGGLQPQHF	TGTGCCAGTAGTAGGGGGGGACTTCAGCCCCAGCATTTT
.	.	TRBJ1-5	TRBV6-5	CASSNSRRQPQHF	TGTGCCAGCAGCAACTCTCGTCGACAGCCCCAGCATTTT
.	.	TRBJ1-6	TRBV4-1	CASSQGGFGSPLHF	TGCGCCAGCAGCCAAGGGGGGTTTGGTTCACCCCTCCACTTT
TRBD2	.	TRBJ2-3	TRBV4-1	CASSQGATSGRSADTQYF	TGCGCCAGCAGCCAGGGAGCCACTAGCGGGAGATCGGCAGATACGCAGTATTTT
.	.	TRBJ2-7	TRBV7-9	CASSLASGGSEQYF	TGTGCCAGCAGCTTAGCATCGGGTGGTAGCGAGCAGTACTTC
.	once	TRBJ1-5	TRBV28	CASSSPPQPQHF	TGTGCCAGCAGTTCCCCCCCTCAGCCCCAGCATTTT
.	.	TRBJ2-5	TRBV28	CASSPRDRETQYF	TGTGCCAGCAGCCCCCGGGACCGAGAGACCCAGTACTTC
TRBD1	.	TRBJ2-5	TRBV24-1	CATSARGQGRGETQYF	TGTGCCACCAGTGCTAGGGGACAGGGGAGAGGAGAGACCCAGTACTTC
TRBD1	.	TRBJ2-7	TRBV5-1	CASSLSRTGAYEQYF	TGCGCCAGCAGCCTGTCGAGGACAGGGGCCTACGAGCAGTACTTC
.	.	TRBJ2-1	TRBV21-1	CASSKALLLAEPFFYNEQFF	TGTGCCAGCAGCAAAGCGCTTTTACTGGCAGAACCATTTTTCTACAATGAGCAGTTCTTC
TRBD1	.	TRBJ1-1	TRBV27	CASTISGTGGSTEAFF	TGTGCCAGCACAATCTCCGGGACAGGGGGGAGCACTGAAGCTTTCTTT
TRBD1	.	TRBJ1-6	TRBV18	CASSPGQGSSPLHF	TGTGCCAGCTCACCAGGACAGGGCAGTTCACCCCTCCACTTT
TRBD1	.	TRBJ1-1	TRBV5-5	CASSTADRGLTEAFF	TGTGCCAGCAGCACCGCTGACAGGGGGCTTACTGAAGCTTTCTTT
TRBD2	.	TRBJ2-5	TRBV19	CASSIVCCLGRTSGPVVETQYF	TGTGCCAGTAGTATAGTCTGTTGTTTGGGGAGGACTAGCGGCCCGGTAGTAGAGACCCAGTACTTC
TRBD1	.	TRBJ1-2	TRBV6-5	CASSRRQGDGYTF	TGTGCCAGCAGCCGTCGACAGGGCGATGGCTACACCTTC
.	.	TRBJ1-2	TRBV19	CASSDSQSGGYTF	TGTGCCAGTAGTGACAGCCAAAGCGGTGGCTACACCTTC
.	.	TRBJ1-2	TRBV3-1/TRBV3-2	CASSQGEGYTF	TGTGCCAGCAGCCAGGGTGAGGGCTACACCTTC
.	.	TRBJ1-5	TRBV28	CASSLTNNQPQHF	TGTGCCAGCAGTTTAACGAACAATCAGCCCCAGCATTTT